This T cell receptor beta chain was identified in a study of cytomegalovirus exposure and HLA in healthy donors. Study overall: In an earlier analysis, 90 million to 130 million unique TCR beta sequences were found from 150 million to 200 million T cells. The study, taken as a whole, reports: Exclusion applied to some V segments, including TRBV6-2 and TRBV6-3, as they were indistinguishable.

Notes on this clone: The antigen is unknown.

It was with 60 Vbeta and 13 Jbeta primers that the PCR ran. Here immunoSEQ multiplex PCR was the method, and the copy in TCRdb shows in-frame clones only, minus some. There are about 200,000 clones in the sample; roughly 80% occur only once, and around 16% lies in the top ten. Germline loops: CDR1 SGHDT, CDR2 YYEEEE. The CDR3 consists of 15 residues. V lost 4 bases, J lost 2 bases, and 6 bases stayed unmatched. The source material was PBMCs. The receptor's source is a man aged 35-49 years in good health and CMV-seronegative. The rearrangement joins TRBV5-6 to TRBJ2-7; 10 bases fit TRBD2. This CDR3 is CASSDLAGAPYEQYF. CDR3 in DNA: TGTGCCAGCAGCGACCTAGCGGGGGCTCCCTACGAGCAGTACTTC. Looking up the rest from reference TRBV5-6 and TRBJ2-7 gives the full variable domain: DAGVTQSPTHLIKTRGQQVTLRCSPKSGHDTVSWYQQALGQGPQFIFQYYEEEERQRGNFPDRFSGHQFPNYSSELNVNALLLGDSALYLCASSDLAGAPYEQYFGPGTRLTVT.